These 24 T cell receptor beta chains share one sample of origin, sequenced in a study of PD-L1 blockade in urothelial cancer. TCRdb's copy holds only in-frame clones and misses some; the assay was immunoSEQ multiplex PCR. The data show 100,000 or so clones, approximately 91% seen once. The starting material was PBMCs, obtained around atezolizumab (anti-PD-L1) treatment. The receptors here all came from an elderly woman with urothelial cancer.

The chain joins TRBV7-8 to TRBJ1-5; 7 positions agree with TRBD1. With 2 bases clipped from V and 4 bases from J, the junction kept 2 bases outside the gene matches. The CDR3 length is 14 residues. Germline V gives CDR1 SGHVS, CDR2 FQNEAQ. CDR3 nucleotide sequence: TGTGCCAGCAGCTTACCAGGGGGGAATCAGCCCCAGCATTTT. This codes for CASSLPGGNQPQHF. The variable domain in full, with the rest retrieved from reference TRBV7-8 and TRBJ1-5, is GAGVSQSPRYKVAKRGQDVALRCDPISGHVSLFWYQQALGQGPEFLTYFQNEAQLDKSGLPSDRFFAERPEGSVSTLKIQRTQQEDSAVYLCASSLPGGNQPQHFGDGTRLSIL.

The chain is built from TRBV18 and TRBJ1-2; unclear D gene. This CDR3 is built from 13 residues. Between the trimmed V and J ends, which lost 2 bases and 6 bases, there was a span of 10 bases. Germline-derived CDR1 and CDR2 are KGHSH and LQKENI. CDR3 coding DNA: TGTGCCAGCTCACCAAGTAGCAGTAATGGCTACACCTTC. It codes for CASSPSSSNGYTF.

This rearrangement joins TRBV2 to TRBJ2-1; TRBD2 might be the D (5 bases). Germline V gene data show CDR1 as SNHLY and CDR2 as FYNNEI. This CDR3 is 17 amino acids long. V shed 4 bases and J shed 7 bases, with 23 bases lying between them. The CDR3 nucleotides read TGTGCCAGCAGTGTCACCCCCCCTAGCCTCCATTTGAATGAGCAGTTCTTC. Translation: CASSVTPPSLHLNEQFF.

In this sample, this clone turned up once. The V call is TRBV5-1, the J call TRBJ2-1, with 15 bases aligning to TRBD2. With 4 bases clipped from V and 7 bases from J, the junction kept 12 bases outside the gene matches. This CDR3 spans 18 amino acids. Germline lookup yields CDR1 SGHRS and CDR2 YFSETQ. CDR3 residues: CASSNGLAGGPGGNEQFF. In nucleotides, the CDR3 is TGCGCCAGCAGCAACGGACTAGCGGGAGGGCCCGGGGGAAATGAGCAGTTCTTC.

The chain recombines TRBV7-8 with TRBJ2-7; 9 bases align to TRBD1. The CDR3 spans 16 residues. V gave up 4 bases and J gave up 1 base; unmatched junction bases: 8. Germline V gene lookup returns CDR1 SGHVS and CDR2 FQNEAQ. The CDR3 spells CASSSRDRVGSYEQYF. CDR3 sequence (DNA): TGTGCCAGCAGCTCACGGGACAGGGTAGGGTCCTACGAGCAGTACTTC.

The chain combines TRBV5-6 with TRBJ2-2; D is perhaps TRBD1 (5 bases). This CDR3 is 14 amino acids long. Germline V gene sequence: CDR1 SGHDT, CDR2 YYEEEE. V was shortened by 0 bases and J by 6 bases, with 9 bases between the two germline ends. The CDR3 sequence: CASSLGQTAGELFF. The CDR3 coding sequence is TGTGCCAGCAGCTTGGGACAGACAGCCGGGGAGCTGTTTTTT.

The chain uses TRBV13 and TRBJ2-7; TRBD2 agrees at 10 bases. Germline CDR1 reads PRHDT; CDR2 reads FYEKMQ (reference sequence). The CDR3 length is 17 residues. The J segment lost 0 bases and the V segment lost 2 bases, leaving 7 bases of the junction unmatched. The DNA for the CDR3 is TGTGCCAGCAGCTTAAAAGCGGGAGGGTTTATCTCCTACGAGCAGTACTTC. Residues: CASSLKAGGFISYEQYF.

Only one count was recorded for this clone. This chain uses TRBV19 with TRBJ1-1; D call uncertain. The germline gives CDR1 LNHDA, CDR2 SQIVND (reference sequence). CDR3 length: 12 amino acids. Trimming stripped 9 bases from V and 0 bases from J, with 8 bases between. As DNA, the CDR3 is TGTGCCAGCGCCGAGGTGAACACTGAAGCTTTCTTT. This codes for CASAEVNTEAFF.

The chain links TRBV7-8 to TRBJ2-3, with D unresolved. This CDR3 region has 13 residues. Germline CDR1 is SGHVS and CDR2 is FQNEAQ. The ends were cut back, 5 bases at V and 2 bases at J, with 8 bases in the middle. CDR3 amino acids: CASSPSTTDTQYF. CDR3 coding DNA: TGTGCCAGCAGCCCCAGTACCACAGATACGCAGTATTTT.

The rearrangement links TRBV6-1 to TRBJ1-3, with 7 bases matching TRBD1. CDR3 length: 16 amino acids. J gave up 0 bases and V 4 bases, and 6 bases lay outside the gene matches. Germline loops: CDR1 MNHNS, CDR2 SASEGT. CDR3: CASSASTGSSGNTIYF. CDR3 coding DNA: TGTGCCAGCAGTGCATCGACAGGGAGCTCTGGAAACACCATATATTTT.

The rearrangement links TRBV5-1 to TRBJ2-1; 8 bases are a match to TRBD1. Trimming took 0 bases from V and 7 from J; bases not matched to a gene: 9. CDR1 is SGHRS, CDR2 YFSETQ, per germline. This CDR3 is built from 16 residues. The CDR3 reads CASSLAGQGARNEQFF. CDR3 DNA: TGCGCCAGCAGCTTGGCCGGGCAGGGGGCCCGGAATGAGCAGTTCTTC.

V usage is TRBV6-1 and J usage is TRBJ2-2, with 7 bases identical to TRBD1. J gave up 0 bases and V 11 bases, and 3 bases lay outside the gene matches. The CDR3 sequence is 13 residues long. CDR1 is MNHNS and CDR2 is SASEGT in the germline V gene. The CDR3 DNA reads TGTGCCGGGGGACAGACGAACACCGGGGAGCTGTTTTTT. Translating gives CAGGQTNTGELFF.

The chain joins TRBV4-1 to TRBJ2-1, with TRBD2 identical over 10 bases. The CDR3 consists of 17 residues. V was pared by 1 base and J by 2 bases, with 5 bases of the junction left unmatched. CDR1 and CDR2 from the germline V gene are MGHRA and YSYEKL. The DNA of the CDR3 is TGCGCCAGCAGCCAAGTCCGGACTAGCGGCACCTACAATGAGCAGTTCTTC. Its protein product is CASSQVRTSGTYNEQFF.

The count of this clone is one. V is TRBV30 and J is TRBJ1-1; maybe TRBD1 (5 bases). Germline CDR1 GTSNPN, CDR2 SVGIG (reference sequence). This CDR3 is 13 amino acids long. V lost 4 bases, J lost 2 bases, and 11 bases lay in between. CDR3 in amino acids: CAWNGARNTEAFF. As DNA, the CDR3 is TGTGCCTGGAATGGGGCAAGAAACACTGAAGCTTTCTTT.

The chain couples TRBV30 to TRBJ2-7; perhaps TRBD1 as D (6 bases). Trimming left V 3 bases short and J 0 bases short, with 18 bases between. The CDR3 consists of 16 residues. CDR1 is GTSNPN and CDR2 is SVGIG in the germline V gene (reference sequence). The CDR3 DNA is TGTGCCTGGAGCCACCCGGGACACCCGAGCTCCTACGAGCAGTACTTC. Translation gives CAWSHPGHPSSYEQYF.

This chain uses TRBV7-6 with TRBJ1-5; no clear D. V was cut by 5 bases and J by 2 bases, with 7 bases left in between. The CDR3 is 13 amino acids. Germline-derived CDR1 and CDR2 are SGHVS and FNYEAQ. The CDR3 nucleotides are TGTGCCAGCAGCCGAGATGGCAATCAGCCCCAGCATTTT. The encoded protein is CASSRDGNQPQHF.

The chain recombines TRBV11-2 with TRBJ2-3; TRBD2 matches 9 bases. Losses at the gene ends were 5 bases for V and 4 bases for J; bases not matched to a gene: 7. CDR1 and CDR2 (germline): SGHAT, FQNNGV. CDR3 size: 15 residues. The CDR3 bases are TGTGCCAGCAGCGGGATAGCGGGAGTTCCAGATACGCAGTATTTT. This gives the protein CASSGIAGVPDTQYF.

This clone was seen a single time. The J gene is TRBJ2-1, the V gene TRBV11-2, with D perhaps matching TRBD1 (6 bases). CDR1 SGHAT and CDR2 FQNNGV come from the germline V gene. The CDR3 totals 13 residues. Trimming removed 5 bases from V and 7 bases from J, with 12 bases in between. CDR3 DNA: TGTGCCAGCAGCCAATTTACAGGGAATGAGCAGTTCTTC. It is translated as CASSQFTGNEQFF. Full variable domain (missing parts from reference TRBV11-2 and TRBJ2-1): EAGVAQSPRYKIIEKRQSVAFWCNPISGHATLYWYQQILGQGPKLLIQFQNNGVVDDSQLPKDRFSAERLKGVDSTLKIQPAKLEDSAVYLCASSQFTGNEQFFGPGTRLTVL.

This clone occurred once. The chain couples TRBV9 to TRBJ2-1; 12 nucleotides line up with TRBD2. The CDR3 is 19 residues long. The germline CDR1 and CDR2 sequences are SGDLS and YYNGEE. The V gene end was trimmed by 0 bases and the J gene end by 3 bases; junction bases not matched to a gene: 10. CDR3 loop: CASSVESRTSGVLYNEQFF. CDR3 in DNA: TGTGCCAGCAGCGTAGAATCCAGGACTAGCGGGGTCCTCTACAATGAGCAGTTCTTC.

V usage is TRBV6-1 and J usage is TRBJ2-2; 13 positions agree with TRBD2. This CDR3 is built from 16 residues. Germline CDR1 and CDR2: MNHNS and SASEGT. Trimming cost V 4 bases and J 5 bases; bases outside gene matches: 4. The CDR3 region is CASSGRTSGRTGELFF. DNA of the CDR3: TGTGCCAGCAGTGGAAGGACTAGCGGGAGAACCGGGGAGCTGTTTTTT.

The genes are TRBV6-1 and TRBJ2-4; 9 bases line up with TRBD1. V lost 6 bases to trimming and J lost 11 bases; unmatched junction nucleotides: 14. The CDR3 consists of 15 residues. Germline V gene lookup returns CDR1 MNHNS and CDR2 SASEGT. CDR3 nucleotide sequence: TGTGCCAGCAGGGGAGACAGGGGGGTCAGTCACGTTCAGTACTTC. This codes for CASRGDRGVSHVQYF.

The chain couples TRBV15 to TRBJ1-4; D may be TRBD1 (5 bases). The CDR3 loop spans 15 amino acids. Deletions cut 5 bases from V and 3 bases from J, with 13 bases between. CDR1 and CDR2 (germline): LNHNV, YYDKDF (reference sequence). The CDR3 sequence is CATSFRRAANEKLFF. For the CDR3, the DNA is TGTGCCACCAGCTTTCGCAGGGCGGCTAATGAAAAACTGTTTTTT.

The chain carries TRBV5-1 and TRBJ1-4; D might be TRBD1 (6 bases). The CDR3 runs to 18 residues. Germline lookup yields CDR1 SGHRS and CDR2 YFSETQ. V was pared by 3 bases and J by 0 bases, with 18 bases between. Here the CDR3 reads CASSWGRMMLATNEKLFF. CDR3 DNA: TGCGCCAGCAGCTGGGGGCGGATGATGTTGGCAACTAATGAAAAACTGTTTTTT.

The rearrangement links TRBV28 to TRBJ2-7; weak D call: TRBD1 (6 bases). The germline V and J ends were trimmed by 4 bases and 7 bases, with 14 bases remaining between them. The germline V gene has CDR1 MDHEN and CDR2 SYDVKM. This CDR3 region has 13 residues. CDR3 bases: TGTGCCAGCAGTTCCGGACAGAGTGAAGAGCAGTACTTC. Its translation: CASSSGQSEEQYF.